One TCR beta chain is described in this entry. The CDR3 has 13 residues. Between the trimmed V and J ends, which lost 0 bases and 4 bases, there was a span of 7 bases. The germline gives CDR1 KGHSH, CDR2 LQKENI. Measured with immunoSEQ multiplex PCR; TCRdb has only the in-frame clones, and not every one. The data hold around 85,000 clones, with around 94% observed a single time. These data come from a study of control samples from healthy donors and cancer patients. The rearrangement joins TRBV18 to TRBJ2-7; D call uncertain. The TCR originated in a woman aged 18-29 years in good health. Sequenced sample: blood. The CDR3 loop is CASSPPDQYEQYF. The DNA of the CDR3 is TGTGCCAGCTCACCACCGGATCAGTACGAGCAGTACTTC.